This TCR beta chain was identified in a study of blood T cell repertoires in COVID-19. Study background: Sites across the United States, Italy and Spain contributed samples from acute and convalescent COVID-19. T cells, B-cell-depleted T cells, or PBMCs provided the cDNA or gDNA that served as material.

Original methodology: For nucleated cells, counts were estimated from reference gene primer amplification. Libraries were prepared by immunoSEQ multiplex PCR; TCRdb keeps only in-frame clonotypes and omits some of them. That table is the source of V, J and clone size, and D and trimming were worked out from the DNA. The sample holds approximately 170,000 clones, under 90% seen once. The V gene's germline CDR1 is GTSNPN and CDR2 SVGIG (reference sequence). The CDR3 is 11 amino acids. Trimming took 8 bases from V and 5 from J, leaving 13 bases between them. Source material: peripheral blood. The chain is built from TRBV30 and TRBJ2-7; a weak D match, TRBD2 (7 bases). This receptor was identified in an elderly woman with active or convalescent COVID-19. CDR3 in amino acids: CASLGGDEQYF. Written as DNA, the CDR3 is TGTGCCAGCTTAGGGGGGGACGAGCAGTACTTC.